The following is a TCR beta chain sequence with its context. Its antigen specificity is not known. No base quality information exists; no much larger clone differs at one position. These data originate in a study of shared clonotypes between healthy human individuals (dated by TCRdb to 2018 to 2021). Regarding the complete study: The cohort included three men and a couple of women between 18 and 49 years of age. For each donor, three plates each were used for CD4 naive and CD4 memory, two plates were used for CD8 naive, and one plate was used for CD8 memory. To estimate repertoire size and how much clonotype sharing occurs between individuals, the study deeply sequenced the blood TCR repertoires of about 5 healthy adults. Different laboratories and diverse techniques were used to prepare libraries and sequence TCR repertoires, to increase sequencing depth and limit assay-specific biases. Each donor's leukapheresis produced roughly between about 0.85 and 10 billion PBMCs.

V loses 2 bases, J loses 3 bases, and the germline ends lie 8 bases apart. CDR3 length: 13 amino acids, cysteine to phenylalanine. The retained sequence is limited to the CDR3, 39 bases, with the frame set at the first base. CDR1 and CDR2 (ENHRY, SYGVKD) derive from the germline V gene. Using the deep immunoSEQ assay, TCR CDR3 regions were amplified from genomic DNA by multiplex PCR. Genomic DNA extracted from each cell subset was distributed evenly over all wells of several immunoSEQ 96-well plates, and each plate served as one replicate. For sorted subsets, each replicate PCR was loaded with 200 ng genomic DNA, equivalent to 30,000 or so T cell genomes. The purified libraries were quantified using a Qubit 3.0 fluorometer, sized with a Bioanalyzer 2100, and then quantified again using the KAPA Library Quantification kit. Every immunoSEQ 96-well plate was sequenced on a dedicated single-read 150-cycle Illumina NextSeq 550 flow cell. Regarding the original processing steps: Because the immunoSEQ output included only junctional sequences and no quality scores, the filtering could not be the same as the filtering used for full-length reads. Sequences were annotated with PyIR, a Python wrapper for IgBLAST v1.9, using IMGT germline references to assign V/J genes and CDR3. Reads were filtered out if the reads had weak V/J assignments (E-value above 1e-6), no CDR3, stop codons, out-of-frame junctions, or ambiguous translated residues. V3J clonotypes were defined as sequences sharing an identical inferred V gene, J gene, and CDR3 amino acid sequence. Percentage overlap between repertoires was computed as shared unique clonotypes divided by the size of the smaller repertoire. Repertoire richness was assessed with RTK rarefaction, the Chao1 estimator, and Recon v2.1 estimates of unobserved clonotypes. OLGA was used to compute generation probabilities for all TCRbeta clonotypes that the gDNA method yielded from a handful of donors. As stored in TCRdb, this immuneACCESS dataset retains in-frame rearrangements with V and J assigned. A fraction of the clones does not appear; measured against another copy, unresolved V genes explain less than half of the discrepancy, and the remainder lacks a known reason. The DNA was the basis for D and trimming; V, J and clone size are from that table. The sample table contains more than 2 million clones; only one count was recorded for around 96% of them. Clones ranked in the top ten supply 0.85% to 1.2% of the sample.

Results and caveats for the whole study, not just this receptor: Based on pairwise subsampling, the degree of clonotype sharing among donors was expected to be affected by sequencing depth. Because the study included only a small number of donors, the genetic and exposure-history diversity represented was limited. When a handful of donors were compared, the shared fraction of clonotypes was about 5.2% for naive CD4, over 3% for naive CD8, 2.3% for memory CD4, and 0.4% for memory CD8. Compared with non-shared clonotypes, clonotypes shared by all four sorted-subset donors had higher generation probabilities. Even with the large sequencing depth, rarefaction of the sorted-subset datasets indicated that sequencing was incomplete. Naive subsets generally had larger estimated clonotype richness than memory subsets. Sampling was restricted to blood, and TCR repertoires in tissues likely differ from the TCR repertoires found in blood.

CD8 naive samples consisted of CD45RO-negative cells that were positively selected for CCR7, yielding a CD45RA+CCR7+ population without TemRA cells. The donors were healthy, HIV-negative adults with no recently reported acute infections or vaccinations. All donors were Caucasian adults living in Nashville, Tennessee, USA. Blood was collected by leukapheresis, and PBMCs were isolated by Ficoll-Histopaque density gradient centrifugation and then cryopreserved in liquid nitrogen vapor phase. Purity and quantity of every magnetically sorted T cell population were checked by analytical flow cytometry. Genomic DNA was isolated from every sorted fraction and measured by UV absorbance on a Nanodrop 2000c.

Sequencing input: naive CD8+ T cells sorted from blood. What the cell subset or site label conveys for this sample: CD45RA+CCR7+. The chain joins TRBV10-3 to TRBJ2-7, with the D gene too uncertain to name. This sequence originates from a man younger than 35 in good health. The CDR3 reads CAISEDGYYEQYF. The sequenced DNA is TGTGCCATCAGTGAGGACGGTTACTACGAGCAGTACTTC.